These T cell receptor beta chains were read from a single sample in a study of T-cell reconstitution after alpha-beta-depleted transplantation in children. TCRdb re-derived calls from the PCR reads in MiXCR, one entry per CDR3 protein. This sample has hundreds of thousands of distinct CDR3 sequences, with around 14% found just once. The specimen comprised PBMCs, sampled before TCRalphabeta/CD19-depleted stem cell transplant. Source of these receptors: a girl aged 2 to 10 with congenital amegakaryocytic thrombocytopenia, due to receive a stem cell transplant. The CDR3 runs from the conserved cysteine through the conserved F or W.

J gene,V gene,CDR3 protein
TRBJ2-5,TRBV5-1,CASSLLEGETQYF
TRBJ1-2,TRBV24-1,CATSDLAQGIPLEYGYTF
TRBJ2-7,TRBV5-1,CASSLGQTYYEQYF
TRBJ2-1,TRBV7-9,CASSLAPHEQFF
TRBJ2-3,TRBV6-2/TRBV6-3,CASSHLADTDTQYF
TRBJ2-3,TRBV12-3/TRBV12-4,CASSLTGQGTDTQYF
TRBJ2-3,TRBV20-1,CSARKLALPQYF
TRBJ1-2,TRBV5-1,CASSSRSTGQGYGYTF
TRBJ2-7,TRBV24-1,CATSDSTSGSFNEQYF
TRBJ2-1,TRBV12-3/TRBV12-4,CARSSGRWYEQFF
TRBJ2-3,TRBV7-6,CASRPTSGTATDTQYF
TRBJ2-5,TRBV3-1,CASSGRTREETQYF
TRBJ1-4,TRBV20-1,CSATDSRRNEKLFF
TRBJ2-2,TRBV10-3,CAISELGKNGELFF
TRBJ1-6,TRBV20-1,CSASPTPDSPLHF
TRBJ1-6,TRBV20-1,CSARRNNSPLHF
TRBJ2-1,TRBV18,CASSPPGQQVHSPYNEQFF
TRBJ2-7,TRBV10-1,CASSDGGLTYEQYF
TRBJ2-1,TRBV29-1,CSVRTVLDNEQFF
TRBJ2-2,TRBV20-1,CSARGGTNTGELFF
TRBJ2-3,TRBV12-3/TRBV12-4,CASSPTKGGDTQYF
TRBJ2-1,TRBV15,CATSSHQLAGYNEQFF
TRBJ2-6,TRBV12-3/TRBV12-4,CSSSPPWYGANVLTF
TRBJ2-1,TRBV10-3,CAIKSSYNEQFF
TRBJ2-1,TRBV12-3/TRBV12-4,CASKASGIYNEQFF
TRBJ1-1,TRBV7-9,CASSPSQGYTEAFF
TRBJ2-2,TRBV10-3,CAISESIPASGRAGELFF
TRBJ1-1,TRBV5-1,CASSKTIKGTAPLNTEAFF
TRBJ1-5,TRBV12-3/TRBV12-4,CASSLGQDNQPQHF
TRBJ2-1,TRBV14,CASSQLPNPYNEQFF
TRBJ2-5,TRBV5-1,CASSWGQGEETQYF
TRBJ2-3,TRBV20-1,CSARASGVLGTQYF
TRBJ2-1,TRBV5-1,CASSLSGNNEQFF
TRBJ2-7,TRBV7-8,CASSLGYTGGSYEQYF
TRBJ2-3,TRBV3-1,CASSLTARNTQYF
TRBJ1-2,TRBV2,CARRQGLGGYTF
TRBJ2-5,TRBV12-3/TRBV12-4,CASSYTWTSALQETQYF
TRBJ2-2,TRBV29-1,CSVKAINTGELFF
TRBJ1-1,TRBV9,CASSVAGTANTEAFF
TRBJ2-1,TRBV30,CAWSRNRVNEQFF
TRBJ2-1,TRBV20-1,CSAPGLGPWDEQFF
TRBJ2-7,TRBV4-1,CASSQQLIAPGHYLMVGQYF
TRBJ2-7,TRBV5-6,CARGPGLAGGLNYEQYF
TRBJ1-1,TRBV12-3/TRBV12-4,CASSSGYTEAFF
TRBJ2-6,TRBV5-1,CASSSQGRDVLTF
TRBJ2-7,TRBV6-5,CASSYLRTSGPYEQYF
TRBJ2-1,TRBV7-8,CASSLRVGGLYNEQFF